This TCR beta chain was recovered during a study of blood T cell repertoires in COVID-19. Turning to the study itself: Donors in the United States, Italy and Spain gave samples during acute or convalescent COVID-19. Nucleic acid was either cDNA or gDNA, and it came from T cells, B-cell-depleted T cells, or PBMCs.

Study processing details: The assay estimated nucleated cells by amplifying reference gene primers. The method was immunoSEQ multiplex PCR; TCRdb's version includes in-frame clones alone and lacks a portion of them. Clone size and V and J calls were adopted from that table, with D and trimming inferred from the DNA. The table lists about 210,000 clones, almost 85% of them singletons, with 7.6% in the top ten. V lost 1 base and J lost 12, with 14 bases in between. This CDR3 region has 13 residues. The germline V gene encodes CDR1 SGHTA and CDR2 FQGNSA. This chain uses TRBV7-2 with TRBJ2-3, with D possibly being TRBD1 (5 bases). The sequenced sample was peripheral blood. The sequence derives from a woman aged 50 to 60 with active or convalescent COVID-19. In DNA form, the CDR3 reads TGTGCCAGCAGCTTAGGAGAGGCCAGGGTCCAGTATTTT. Protein: CASSLGEARVQYF. Full variable domain (missing parts from reference TRBV7-2 and TRBJ2-3): GAGVSQSPSNKVTEKGKDVELRCDPISGHTALYWYRQSLGQGLEFLIYFQGNSAPDKSGLPSDRFSAERTGGSVSTLTIQRTQQEDSAVYLCASSLGEARVQYFGPGTRLTVL.